The 27 T cell receptor beta chains below come from one sample, sequenced in a study of cytomegalovirus exposure and HLA in healthy donors. 13 Jbeta primers and 60 Vbeta primers were used for the PCR. Clones were sequenced by immunoSEQ multiplex PCR, and TCRdb holds only the in-frame ones, with some missing. The sample includes roughly 130,000 clones, roughly 77% of them seen just once. The sequencing input was PBMCs. The receptors originated from a middle-aged woman in good health and CMV-seropositive.

The genes are TRBV9 and TRBJ2-2; maybe TRBD1 (6 bases). The V and J ends lost 3 bases and 0 bases respectively, with 9 bases between them. The germline CDR1 and CDR2 sequences are SGDLS and YYNGEE. The CDR3 is 15 amino acids. The CDR3 nucleotides read TGTGCCAGCAGCGGGACAGATTCGAACACCGGGGAGCTGTTTTTT. This gives the protein CASSGTDSNTGELFF. The full variable domain, its missing parts supplied by reference TRBV9 and TRBJ2-2, is DSGVTQTPKHLITATGQRVTLRCSPRSGDLSVYWYQQSLDQGLQFLIQYYNGEERAKGNILERFSAQQFPDLHSELNLSSLELGDSALYFCASSGTDSNTGELFFGEGSRLTVL.

This chain links TRBV2 with TRBJ1-1; 9 bases map to TRBD1. The V gene end was trimmed by 8 bases and the J gene end by 2 bases; junction bases not matched to a gene: 6. This CDR3 region has 14 residues. Germline loops: CDR1 SNHLY, CDR2 FYNNEI. CDR3: CASGTGMPNTEAFF. As DNA, the CDR3 is TGTGCCAGCGGGACAGGGATGCCTAACACTGAAGCTTTCTTT.

This clone turned up a few times. The chain recombines TRBV9 with TRBJ2-5, with a possible D match to TRBD1 (6 bases). The end of the DNA aligns better with TRBJ2-7, so the J call may be wrong. The CDR3 is 14 amino acids. Looked up from germline, CDR1 is SGDLS and CDR2 is YYNGEE. The CDR3 DNA reads as TGTGCCAGCAGCCCGGGGAACAGGGCACACGAGCAGTACTTC. It encodes CASSPGNRAHEQYF.

The V call is TRBV19, the J call TRBJ1-1; D is uncertain. V was shortened by 5 bases and J by 1 base, with 11 bases between the two germline ends. The V gene's germline CDR1 is LNHDA and CDR2 SQIVND (reference sequence). CDR3 length: 14 amino acids. CDR3 nucleotide sequence: TGTGCCAGTAGTGACGGCAGGAAGAACACTGAAGCTTTCTTT. This gives the protein CASSDGRKNTEAFF.

This chain joins TRBV19 and TRBJ2-7; possible D gene TRBD2, 7 bases. Trimming left V 7 bases short and J 7 bases short, with 17 bases between. The CDR3 spans 13 residues. CDR1 and CDR2 (germline): LNHDA, SQIVND (reference sequence). CDR3 loop: CASKRGGADEQYF. The DNA for the CDR3 is TGTGCCAGTAAAAGGGGGGGAGCTGATGAGCAGTACTTC.

The chain combines TRBV9 with TRBJ2-5, with 9 bases fitting TRBD2. The CDR3 length is 15 residues. The germline V gene encodes CDR1 SGDLS and CDR2 YYNGEE. V gave up 0 bases and J gave up 2 bases; unmatched junction bases: 2. The CDR3 nucleotides read TGTGCCAGCAGCGTAGGCGGGGGGGCGCAAGAGACCCAGTACTTC. Translation gives CASSVGGGAQETQYF. Complete variable domain (other parts from reference TRBV9 and TRBJ2-5): DSGVTQTPKHLITATGQRVTLRCSPRSGDLSVYWYQQSLDQGLQFLIQYYNGEERAKGNILERFSAQQFPDLHSELNLSSLELGDSALYFCASSVGGGAQETQYFGPGTRLLVL.

The chain couples TRBV7-9 to TRBJ1-5, with TRBD1 matching 9 bases. The CDR3 sequence is 14 residues long. Per the germline V gene, CDR1 is SEHNR and CDR2 is FQNEAQ (reference sequence). V trimming: 5 bases; J trimming: 2 bases; junction bases outside the gene matches: 1. CDR3 coding DNA: TGTGCCAGCAGCCGGACAGGGGGCAATCAGCCCCAGCATTTT. This encodes CASSRTGGNQPQHF.

The chain carries TRBV9 and TRBJ2-7; D is undetermined. The CDR3 loop spans 15 amino acids. Per the germline V gene, CDR1 is SGDLS and CDR2 is YYNGEE. The V and J ends lost 0 bases and 3 bases respectively, with 13 bases between them. CDR3 in amino acids: CASSVGWQTLYEQYF. The CDR3 nucleotides read TGTGCCAGCAGCGTAGGTTGGCAAACCCTCTACGAGCAGTACTTC. The full variable domain, its missing parts supplied by reference TRBV9 and TRBJ2-7, is DSGVTQTPKHLITATGQRVTLRCSPRSGDLSVYWYQQSLDQGLQFLIQYYNGEERAKGNILERFSAQQFPDLHSELNLSSLELGDSALYFCASSVGWQTLYEQYFGPGTRLTVT.

This clone was seen only a few times. This chain links TRBV19 with TRBJ2-1; D is unresolved. Trimming shortened V by 0 bases and J by 12 bases, and 15 bases separated the two germline ends. The CDR3 spans 14 residues. Per the germline V gene, CDR1 is LNHDA and CDR2 is SQIVND (reference sequence). This CDR3 reads CASSIDLFLERQFF. DNA of the CDR3: TGTGCCAGTAGTATAGATCTATTTCTCGAGCGGCAGTTCTTC.

The CDR3 DNA sequence: TGTGCCAGTAGCCCGTCTGGGGGGGGCACTGCTTACTATGGCTACACCTTC. This translates into CASSPSGGGTAYYGYTF. The chain uses TRBV19 and TRBJ1-2; maybe TRBD1 (6 bases). Trimming took 6 bases from V and 3 from J, leaving 23 bases between them. The length of the CDR3 is 17 residues. CDR1 LNHDA and CDR2 SQIVND come from the germline V gene (reference sequence).

The chain recombines TRBV13 with TRBJ2-1, with 12 bases fitting TRBD2. V gave up 4 bases and J gave up 5 bases; unmatched junction bases: 9. Per germline, CDR1 PRHDT and CDR2 FYEKMQ (reference sequence). CDR3 length: 17 residues. The CDR3 DNA is TGTGCCAGCAGCTCCGGACTAGCGGGATCGGTTAACAATGAGCAGTTCTTC. It encodes CASSSGLAGSVNNEQFF.

The chain carries TRBV4-2 and TRBJ2-7; 10 nucleotides align to TRBD2. CDR3 length equals 16 residues. V gave up 3 bases and J gave up 3 bases; unmatched junction bases: 8. The V gene's germline CDR1 is LGHNA and CDR2 YNFKEQ. The CDR3 DNA is TGTGCCAGCAGCCAGGATCGGACTAGCGGTCTCTACGAGCAGTACTTC. It translates to CASSQDRTSGLYEQYF.

V usage is TRBV19 and J usage is TRBJ2-3; the D gene is possibly TRBD2 (6 bases). The germline V gene has CDR1 LNHDA and CDR2 SQIVND (reference sequence). Trimming stripped 8 bases from V and 2 bases from J, with 14 bases between. The CDR3 is 14 amino acids. This CDR3 is CASPLAQLTDTQYF. For the CDR3, the DNA is TGTGCCAGTCCCCTAGCGCAACTCACAGATACGCAGTATTTT.

The gene calls are TRBV7-2 and TRBJ2-7; 8 bases align to TRBD2. The germline CDR1 and CDR2 sequences are SGHTA and FQGNSA. This CDR3 comprises 13 residues. V gave up 4 bases and J gave up 5 bases; unmatched junction bases: 4. This CDR3 reads CASSSRTSNEQYF. In DNA, the CDR3 is TGTGCCAGCAGCTCAAGGACTAGCAACGAGCAGTACTTC.

V and J are TRBV6-5 and TRBJ2-1; 11 bases align to TRBD2. With V trimmed by 0 bases and J by 7 bases, 5 bases remained unmatched. The germline V gene has CDR1 MNHEY and CDR2 SVGAGI. The CDR3 runs 16 residues. CDR3 sequence reads: CASSYSLAGGGNEQFF. DNA of the CDR3: TGTGCCAGCAGTTACTCTCTAGCGGGAGGAGGAAATGAGCAGTTCTTC.

The rearrangement joins TRBV30 to TRBJ1-2, with 8 bases matching TRBD1. The J segment lost 5 bases and the V segment lost 3 bases, leaving 5 bases of the junction unmatched. This CDR3 has 13 residues. Germline V gene lookup returns CDR1 GTSNPN and CDR2 SVGIG (reference sequence). This CDR3 reads CAWSGQGGYGYTF. The CDR3 DNA reads TGTGCCTGGAGCGGACAGGGAGGATATGGCTACACCTTC.

The rearrangement joins TRBV5-1 to TRBJ1-1; no clear D. The CDR3 runs to 13 residues. V was clipped by 7 bases and J by 2 bases, with 12 bases between them. The V gene's germline CDR1 is SGHRS and CDR2 YFSETQ. The CDR3 DNA reads as TGCGCCAGCTCGCGGCGGGATAACACTGAAGCTTTCTTT. It codes for CASSRRDNTEAFF.

V is TRBV13 and J is TRBJ2-7; 9 bases match TRBD2. CDR3 size: 13 residues. The J segment lost 5 bases and the V segment lost 3 bases, leaving 2 bases of the junction unmatched. CDR1 is PRHDT and CDR2 is FYEKMQ in the germline V gene (reference sequence). CDR3 DNA: TGTGCCAGCAGCTTGGGGACTAGCAACGAGCAGTACTTC. Amino acid sequence: CASSLGTSNEQYF. Full variable domain (rest looked up from reference TRBV13 and TRBJ2-7): AAGVIQSPRHLIKEKRETATLKCYPIPRHDTVYWYQQGPGQDPQFLISFYEKMQSDKGSIPDRFSAQQFSDYHSELNMSSLELGDSALYFCASSLGTSNEQYFGPGTRLTVT.

This clone was seen a few times. V gene TRBV14 combines with J gene TRBJ1-5; D unresolved. Germline CDR1 reads SGHDN; CDR2 reads FVKESK. The CDR3 runs to 15 residues. The V gene lost 0 bases and the J gene lost 5 bases, with 11 bases spanning the gap. CDR3 sequence reads: CASSQEVTAHQPQHF. The CDR3 bases are TGTGCCAGCAGCCAAGAAGTAACAGCTCATCAGCCCCAGCATTTT.

The chain employs TRBV25-1 and TRBJ2-3; the match to TRBD1 covers 8 bases. There are 17 residues in the CDR3. Germline assignment: CDR1 MGHDK and CDR2 SYGVNS. With V trimmed by 1 base and J by 5 bases, 11 bases remained unmatched. The CDR3 nucleotides read TGTGCCAGCAGTGAATCGGAGTTCAGGGGGCTTAAAGATACGCAGTATTTT. Its translation is CASSESEFRGLKDTQYF.

The J gene is TRBJ1-5, the V gene TRBV4-3; 8 bases fit TRBD1. Per the germline V gene, CDR1 is LGHNA and CDR2 is YSLEER. Unmatched junction bases numbered 15, after V lost 1 base and J lost 4 bases. The CDR3 runs to 19 residues. CDR3 loop: CASSQVVPVDRVLNQPQHF. The DNA for the CDR3 is TGCGCCAGCAGCCAAGTGGTACCAGTGGACAGGGTCCTGAATCAGCCCCAGCATTTT.

This chain joins TRBV9 and TRBJ1-2, with D perhaps TRBD1 (5 bases). Germline-derived CDR1 and CDR2 are SGDLS and YYNGEE. The V end was cut by 2 bases, the J end by 3 bases, with 8 bases between. This CDR3 comprises 13 residues. In DNA, the CDR3 is TGTGCCAGCAGCGTCGCAGGGTACTATGGCTACACCTTC. It yields the protein CASSVAGYYGYTF.

This clone was counted between two and nine times. The chain joins TRBV13 to TRBJ2-1, with TRBD1 matching 9 bases. This CDR3 comprises 19 residues. Germline CDR1 reads PRHDT; CDR2 reads FYEKMQ (reference sequence). V lost 2 bases, J lost 7 bases, and 18 bases stayed unmatched. The CDR3 DNA reads TGTGCCAGCAGCTTATTGGTTAGAGAACAGGGGGCCTCGAAGAATGAGCAGTTCTTC. It encodes CASSLLVREQGASKNEQFF.

The J gene is TRBJ2-7, the V gene TRBV11-2; TRBD1 matches at 7 bases. Trimming at V came to 3 bases and at J to 4 bases, leaving 15 bases not matched to a gene. This CDR3 comprises 17 residues. In germline, CDR1 is SGHAT, CDR2 FQNNGV. The CDR3, as DNA: TGTGCCAGCAGCTTTCCCCGGACAGGTCTCGGAGTATACGAGCAGTACTTC. It is translated as CASSFPRTGLGVYEQYF.

V usage is TRBV5-1 and J usage is TRBJ1-1; D is perhaps TRBD1 (6 bases). V dropped 4 bases and J dropped 2 bases, with 12 bases sitting between them. The CDR3 is 14 residues long. CDR1 is SGHRS, CDR2 YFSETQ, per germline. The CDR3 here is CASSLVDSNTEAFF. In DNA, the CDR3 is TGCGCCAGCAGCCTGGTGGACAGCAACACTGAAGCTTTCTTT. Full variable domain (outside the CDR3, taken from reference TRBV5-1 and TRBJ1-1): KAGVTQTPRYLIKTRGQQVTLSCSPISGHRSVSWYQQTPGQGLQFLFEYFSETQRNKGNFPGRFSGRQFSNSRSEMNVSTLELGDSALYLCASSLVDSNTEAFFGQGTRLTVV.

The J gene is TRBJ2-5, the V gene TRBV10-3, with unresolved D. The V and J ends lost 5 bases and 3 bases respectively, with 10 bases between them. The length of the CDR3 is 13 residues. Germline CDR1 ENHRY, CDR2 SYGVKD. The CDR3 loop reads CAISRHEKETQYF. CDR3 nucleotides: TGTGCCATCAGTCGACACGAAAAAGAGACCCAGTACTTC.

The chain recombines TRBV28 with TRBJ2-7; 7 bases fit TRBD2. This CDR3 region has 14 residues. In germline, CDR1 is MDHEN, CDR2 SYDVKM. V trimming: 3 bases; J trimming: 4 bases; junction bases outside the gene matches: 6. The chain's CDR3 is CASSFVGRGYEQYF. The CDR3 DNA follows: TGTGCCAGCAGTTTCGTGGGGCGGGGGTACGAGCAGTACTTC.